These 28 T cell receptor beta chains share one sample of origin, sequenced in a study of molecular identifiers for immune sequencing clone quantification. TCRdb recomputed calls from the PCR reads with MiXCR, one row per CDR3 protein. This table has a few hundred thousand distinct CDR3 sequences, roughly 23% appearing once. The sequenced sample consisted of naive CD8+ T cells from blood, with Jurkat cell RNA spiked in. The subset was: FACS-sorted CD8+CD4-CCR7+CD45RA+ naive T cells. All receptors derive from a human donor in good health. Some libraries in this study had Jurkat cell RNA spiked in.

There are many counts of this clonotype. J is TRBJ2-7 and V is TRBV7-2; 8 bases match TRBD1. Germline trimming cut 2 bases from V and 5 bases from J; bases unmatched to any gene: 5. The germline CDR1 and CDR2 sequences are SGHTA and FQGNSA. The CDR3 is made up of 14 amino acids. DNA of the CDR3: TGTGCCAGCAGCTTACCCGGGACAGGTAACGAGCAGTACTTC. This gives the protein CASSLPGTGNEQYF.

The chain recombines TRBV3-1 with TRBJ2-7; D remains ambiguous. The V gene's germline CDR1 is LGHDT and CDR2 YNNKEL (reference sequence). The CDR3 contains 14 residues. V was trimmed by 0 bases and J by 5 bases, leaving 11 bases between them. The CDR3 loop reads CASSQEPGWDEQYF. Written as DNA, the CDR3 is TGTGCCAGCAGCCAAGAGCCGGGTTGGGACGAGCAGTACTTC.

A remark on this clonotype: One end of the junction fails to match germline, which may point to a read error. V gene TRBV24-1 combines with J gene TRBJ2-1; 14 bases are shared with TRBD2. Germline assignment: CDR1 KGHDR and CDR2 SFDVKD. CDR3 length: 15 amino acids. The CDR3 region has the DNA TGTGCCACCAGTGAGGGGACTAGCGGGAGTGAGGAGCGGTTCTTC. Translation gives CATSEGTSGSEERFF.

This clonotype has a handful of counts. V and J are TRBV12-3 or TRBV12-4 and TRBJ2-1; 8 positions match TRBD2. V shed 5 bases and J 8 bases; nucleotides not matched to a gene: 8. The CDR3 spans 14 residues. The CDR3 coding sequence is TGTGCCAGCAGTCGGGGGGGGGCCATCGATGAGCAGTTCTTC. It yields the protein CASSRGGAIDEQFF.

The V and J genes are TRBV6-2 or TRBV6-3 and TRBJ2-4; D ambiguous. CDR1 is MNHEY and CDR2 is SVGEGT in the germline V gene. V was shortened by 6 bases and J by 11 bases, with 20 bases between the two germline ends. This CDR3 has 14 residues. Here the CDR3 reads CASSHRSVFLVQYF. The CDR3 nucleotides are TGTGCCAGCAGCCACCGTTCGGTTTTCCTCGTTCAGTACTTC.

The chain combines TRBV5-6 with TRBJ1-1; D uncertain. CDR1 is SGHDT, CDR2 YYEEEE, per germline. The V gene lost 0 bases and the J gene lost 0 bases, with 9 bases spanning the gap. This CDR3 comprises 15 residues. CDR3 nucleotides: TGTGCCAGCAGCTTGGCAGTGGCTGTGAACACTGAAGCTTTCTTT. Its protein product is CASSLAVAVNTEAFF.

The J gene is TRBJ1-5, the V gene TRBV27; a weak D match, TRBD1 (5 bases). V dropped 5 bases and J dropped 5 bases, with 16 bases sitting between them. Germline V gene data show CDR1 as MNHEY and CDR2 as SMNVEV (reference sequence). This CDR3 is built from 15 residues. The CDR3, as DNA: TGTGCCAGCAGTCAACTTTGGACGACAGATCAGCCCCAGCATTTT. Its translation: CASSQLWTTDQPQHF.

This clonotype was found many times. The V call is TRBV20-1, the J call TRBJ2-7; possibly TRBD1 or TRBD2 for D (5 bases each). The V gene's germline CDR1 is DFQATT and CDR2 SNEGSKA (reference sequence). Trimming took 6 bases from V and 0 from J, leaving 12 bases between them. The CDR3 sequence is 13 residues long. This CDR3 is CSALRDHSYEQYF. The DNA of the CDR3 is TGCAGTGCGCTCCGGGACCACTCCTACGAGCAGTACTTC.

The chain couples TRBV7-3 to TRBJ1-6; D is perhaps TRBD1 (6 bases). The germline V gene has CDR1 SGHTA and CDR2 FQGTGA. The CDR3 runs 17 residues. V lost 3 bases and J lost 9, with 21 bases in between. Written as DNA, the CDR3 is TGTGCCAGCAGCTTGGGGGGCCGCTTGGATTTCGTTTCACCCCTCCACTTT. Its translation is CASSLGGRLDFVSPLHF.

This clonotype was recorded a few times. The chain is built from TRBV7-2 and TRBJ2-3; 7 bases align to TRBD2. CDR1 and CDR2 from the germline V gene are SGHTA and FQGNSA. With V trimmed by 4 bases and J by 5 bases, 6 bases remained unmatched. This CDR3 spans 14 amino acids. The CDR3 loop reads CASSSWEGRDTQYF. DNA for the CDR3: TGTGCCAGCAGCTCTTGGGAGGGCCGAGATACGCAGTATTTT.

This clonotype was counted ten times or more. This chain uses TRBV20-1 with TRBJ2-7; 9 nucleotides align to TRBD1. The germline V gene encodes CDR1 DFQATT and CDR2 SNEGSKA (reference sequence). V gave up 2 bases and J gave up 4 bases; unmatched junction bases: 3. The CDR3 runs 13 residues. The CDR3 reads CSARLQGAYEQYF. The CDR3 DNA reads TGCAGTGCTAGATTACAGGGGGCGTACGAGCAGTACTTC.

As concerns this clonotype: A much bigger clone sits one base away, suggesting this may be a read error. The CDR3 loop reads CASLGQPGLSHERYF. The CDR3 DNA reads as TGTGCCAGCCTGGGCCAGCCAGGCCTCAGCCACGAGCGGTACTTC. The chain is built from TRBV28 and TRBJ2-7; D ambiguous. The CDR3 loop spans 15 amino acids. The germline CDR1 and CDR2 sequences are MDHEN and SYDVKM.

The V and J genes are TRBV6-5 and TRBJ1-1; D unclear. Germline CDR1 is MNHEY and CDR2 is SVGAGI. V was clipped by 2 bases and J by 6 bases, with 10 bases between them. The CDR3 sequence is 13 residues long. The CDR3 DNA reads as TGTGCCAGCAGTTACGCCTCTGTTGCTGAAGCTTTCTTT. This encodes CASSYASVAEAFF.

On this clonotype: This may come from a read error, since a much larger clone is one base off. The missing conserved phenylalanine or tryptophan at the end of this CDR3 makes a read error likely. The CDR3 spells CASSLLGGSGPDTQYL. DNA for the CDR3: TGCGCCAGCAGCCTCCTCGGGGGGTCTGGCCCAGATACGCAGTATCTT. This chain links TRBV5-1 with TRBJ2-3; TRBD2 agrees at 7 bases. J lost 4 bases, V lost 4 bases, and 12 bases had no gene match. The CDR3 length is 16 residues. Germline values: CDR1 SGHRS, CDR2 YFSETQ.

This clonotype was recorded a few times. The V gene is TRBV2, the J gene TRBJ1-5; D might be TRBD1 (5 bases). Germline V gives CDR1 SNHLY, CDR2 FYNNEI. The CDR3 totals 19 residues. Trimming shortened V by 0 bases and J by 0 bases, and 18 bases separated the two germline ends. Here the CDR3 reads CASSEAGPGARASNQPQHF. CDR3 nucleotide sequence: TGTGCCAGCAGTGAAGCGGGCCCCGGGGCCAGGGCTAGCAATCAGCCCCAGCATTTT.

This clonotype came up a few times. V gene TRBV12-3 or TRBV12-4 combines with J gene TRBJ2-3; TRBD1 matches 9 bases. The V segment lost 5 bases and the J segment 0 bases; nucleotides outside the gene matches: 6. The CDR3 spans 16 residues. CDR3 DNA: TGTGCCAGCAGTGAGGACAGGGGACATAGCACAGATACGCAGTATTTT. Its translation: CASSEDRGHSTDTQYF.

The chain recombines TRBV6-2 or TRBV6-3 with TRBJ1-5; D remains ambiguous. The CDR3 loop spans 15 amino acids. Germline V gene sequence: CDR1 MNHEY, CDR2 SVGEGT. Deletions cut 3 bases from V and 4 bases from J, with 13 bases between. The CDR3 reads CASSYLGRENQPQHF. In DNA form, the CDR3 reads TGTGCCAGCAGTTATCTGGGTCGGGAAAATCAGCCCCAGCATTTT.

Worth noting for this clonotype: It may be a read error: a sequence one base away is much more abundant. The genes are TRBV7-9 and TRBJ2-2; unclear D gene. Germline V gives CDR1 SEHNR, CDR2 FQNEAQ (reference sequence). There are 15 residues in the CDR3. The CDR3 coding sequence is TGTGCCAACAGCCCGACACGTGCGAACACCGGGGAGCTGTTTTTT. This translates into CANSPTRANTGELFF. Looking up the rest from reference TRBV7-9 and TRBJ2-2 gives the full variable domain: DTGVSQNPRHKITKRGQNVTFRCDPISEHNRLYWYRQTLGQGPEFLTYFQNEAQLEKSRLLSDRFSAERPKGSFSTLEIQRTEQGDSAMYLCANSPTRANTGELFFGEGSRLTVL.

This clonotype has at least ten counts. This sequence joins TRBV12-3 or TRBV12-4 and TRBJ2-6; TRBD1 might be the D (5 bases). V dropped 2 bases and J dropped 0 bases, with 11 bases sitting between them. The CDR3 totals 17 residues. CDR3 sequence (DNA): TGTGCCAGCAGTTTACAGGGCCTAAGCTCTGGGGCCAACGTCCTGACTTTC. Translated: CASSLQGLSSGANVLTF.

This clonotype appeared many times. The V and J genes are TRBV28 and TRBJ2-7, with a possible D match to TRBD2 (6 bases). Germline V gene lookup returns CDR1 MDHEN and CDR2 SYDVKM. The CDR3 has 14 residues. Trimming cost V 7 bases and J 0 bases, with 13 bases left between them. The CDR3 coding sequence is TGTGCCAGCAAATTGGGGCGGGGCTCCTACGAGCAGTACTTC. Its protein is CASKLGRGSYEQYF.

This clonotype was detected ten times or more. CDR3 amino acids: CASSLGPGHYEQYF. CDR3 coding DNA: TGCGCCAGCAGCTTGGGGCCAGGGCACTACGAGCAGTACTTC. The rearrangement joins TRBV5-1 to TRBJ2-7; a weak D match, TRBD1 (5 bases). V lost 0 bases to trimming and J lost 3 bases, with 10 bases between them. Germline V lookup: CDR1 SGHRS, CDR2 YFSETQ. This CDR3 contains 14 residues.

On this clonotype: A read error may explain this, as a much larger clone is one base away. The chain joins TRBV4-3 to TRBJ1-1; 7 positions agree with TRBD1. Germline CDR1 LGHNA, CDR2 YSLEER. This CDR3 has 15 residues. For the CDR3, the DNA is TGCGCCTGCAGCCAAGATAGGACAGGGAACACTGAAGCTTTCTTT. Protein product: CACSQDRTGNTEAFF.

This clonotype has just a few counts. The V call is TRBV19, the J call TRBJ2-7; possibly TRBD2 for D (5 bases). Per the germline V gene, CDR1 is LNHDA and CDR2 is SQIVND (reference sequence). The CDR3 runs to 12 residues. Trimming removed 5 bases from V and 3 bases from J, with 8 bases in between. CDR3 DNA: TGTGCCAGTAGTGACGGGAACTACGAGCAGTACTTC. This encodes CASSDGNYEQYF.

This clonotype showed up many times. The chain carries TRBV20-1 and TRBJ1-4; D is ambiguous. The ends were cut back, 3 bases at V and 0 bases at J, with 11 bases in the middle. The CDR3 is 15 residues long. Germline V gene lookup returns CDR1 DFQATT and CDR2 SNEGSKA (reference sequence). As DNA, the CDR3 is TGCAGTGCTAGCTCCTGGGAGTCAACTAATGAAAAACTGTTTTTT. This translates into CSASSWESTNEKLFF.

As to this clonotype: Since a much larger clone is just one base distant, this may be a read error. This chain links TRBV6-5 with TRBJ2-5; D possibly uses TRBD1 or TRBD2 (6 bases each). The CDR3 has 16 amino acids. CDR1 is MNHEY and CDR2 is SVGAGI in the germline V gene. The chain's CDR3 is CASSYGTVGGPGDQHF. The CDR3 coding sequence is TGTGCCAGCAGTTACGGGACGGTTGGGGGGCCAGGGGACCAGCACTTC.

The chain carries TRBV2 and TRBJ1-1; weak D call: TRBD1 (6 bases). Germline assignment: CDR1 SNHLY and CDR2 FYNNEI. V dropped 6 bases and J dropped 2 bases, with 19 bases sitting between them. CDR3 length equals 16 residues. The CDR3: CASRLPLQGVNTEAFF. CDR3 sequence (DNA): TGTGCCAGCAGACTTCCCCTACAGGGCGTCAACACTGAAGCTTTCTTT.

Note on this clonotype: At one end the junction does not follow the germline gene, possibly because of a read error. The chain has TRBV7-2 and TRBJ2-7; 7 bases are shared with TRBD2. CDR3 size: 13 residues. Germline CDR1 and CDR2: SGHTA and FQGNSA. CDR3 sequence: CASRFPGDYERYF. As DNA, the CDR3 is TGTGCCAGCAGATTCCCGGGGGACTACGAGCGGTACTTC.

The CDR3 spells CASSLEGLAGVSSYEQYF. For the CDR3, the DNA is TGTGCCAGCAGCTTAGAGGGACTAGCGGGAGTGAGCTCCTACGAGCAGTACTTC. This chain uses TRBV7-2 with TRBJ2-7; 14 bases are a match to TRBD2. This CDR3 has 18 amino acids. Germline V CDR1 and CDR2: SGHTA, FQGNSA. Germline trimming cut 1 base from V and 0 bases from J; bases unmatched to any gene: 5.